The 21 T cell receptor beta chains in this list originate from one sample, sequenced in a study of glioma-infiltrating T cells. Amplification of TCR alpha and beta CDR3 regions from RNA used iRepertoire nested multiplex PCR. One entry per CDR3 protein results from TCRdb running MiXCR on the multiplex PCR reads. Of about 140,000 distinct CDR3 sequences listed, about 39% are singletons. The specimen sequenced was glioma tissue, nonneoplastic brain tissue, or PBMCs (not recorded which). The source is a human donor with low-grade glioma or glioblastoma, undergoing nonglioma brain surgery, or in good health (not recorded which).

The rearrangement links TRBV15 to TRBJ2-3; 8 bases line up with TRBD1. Germline V lookup: CDR1 LNHNV, CDR2 YYDKDF (reference sequence). This CDR3 spans 16 amino acids. V shed 3 bases, J shed 9 bases, and the junction held 14 bases outside the gene matches. The chain's CDR3 is CATSRTGTGGTGTQYF. Written as DNA, the CDR3 is TGTGCCACCAGCAGGACCGGGACAGGAGGAACGGGGACGCAGTATTTT.

The rearrangement joins TRBV20-1 to TRBJ1-1; D unclear. Germline V gene lookup returns CDR1 DFQATT and CDR2 SNEGSKA (reference sequence). The CDR3 sequence is 14 residues long. The ends were cut back, 4 bases at V and 1 base at J, with 13 bases in the middle. The CDR3 reads CSAKDARPNTEAFF. CDR3 coding DNA: TGCAGTGCTAAGGACGCTCGGCCGAACACTGAAGCTTTCTTT.

This clonotype appeared once. This chain joins TRBV7-2 and TRBJ2-7, with D maybe TRBD2 (6 bases). The ends were cut back, 3 bases at V and 2 bases at J, with 14 bases in the middle. In germline, CDR1 is SGHTA, CDR2 FQGNSA. The CDR3 is 15 residues long. The CDR3 is CASSLTTGLTYEQYF. CDR3 in DNA: TGTGCCAGCAGCTTGACAACGGGACTCACCTACGAGCAGTACTTC.

The CDR3 DNA follows: TGTGCCAGCAGCTTAGAATACAGGTCCCACGAGCAGTACTTC. This sequence encodes CASSLEYRSHEQYF. The J gene is TRBJ2-7, the V gene TRBV4-2; possibly TRBD1 for D (5 bases). CDR1 is LGHNA and CDR2 is YNFKEQ in the germline V gene. This CDR3 is built from 14 residues. The V end was cut by 5 bases, the J end by 5 bases, with 16 bases between.

In the case of this clonotype: Likely a read error: the CDR3 ends without its conserved phenylalanine or tryptophan. CDR3 amino acids: CASSLVRLAEARFYNEQFS. The CDR3 DNA sequence: TGCGCCAGCAGCTTGGTACGTTTGGCGGAGGCCCGATTCTACAATGAGCAGTTCTCC. The genes are TRBV5-1 and TRBJ2-1; TRBD2 is a possible D gene (5 bases). CDR1 is SGHRS, CDR2 YFSETQ, per germline. CDR3 size: 19 residues. With 0 bases removed from V and 3 bases from J, the gap between germline ends came to 22 bases.

This rearrangement joins TRBV4-1 to TRBJ2-3; D not resolved. The V gene's germline CDR1 is MGHRA and CDR2 YSYEKL. CDR3 size: 13 residues. V was shortened by 0 bases and J by 4 bases, with 5 bases between the two germline ends. CDR3 region: CASSQDFADTQYF. As DNA, the CDR3 is TGCGCCAGCAGCCAAGATTTCGCAGATACGCAGTATTTT.

The chain links TRBV28 to TRBJ2-7, with a possible D match to TRBD1 (6 bases). CDR3 length: 12 residues. Germline assignment: CDR1 MDHEN and CDR2 SYDVKM. Trimming pared 9 bases from V and 0 bases from J, leaving 9 bases between. CDR3 amino acids: CASTGRSYEQYF. DNA of the CDR3: TGTGCCAGTACAGGGCGCTCCTACGAGCAGTACTTC.

This clonotype was found a few times. The V gene is TRBV27, the J gene TRBJ1-2; D ambiguous. The V gene's germline CDR1 is MNHEY and CDR2 SMNVEV (reference sequence). V gave up 3 bases and J gave up 0 bases, with 8 bases separating them. This CDR3 comprises 14 residues. The CDR3, as DNA: TGTGCCAGCAGTTTCTCTTATCCTAACTATGGCTACACCTTC. It codes for CASSFSYPNYGYTF.

This clonotype was observed a few times. The J gene is TRBJ1-1, the V gene TRBV2; 8 positions match TRBD1. This CDR3 has 13 residues. Germline V CDR1 and CDR2: SNHLY, FYNNEI. Trimming took 6 bases from V and 6 from J; bases not matched to a gene: 6. CDR3 sequence (DNA): TGTGCCAGCAGATCAGGGGGCGAGTCTGAAGCTTTCTTT. Encoded protein: CASRSGGESEAFF.

The J gene is TRBJ2-1, the V gene TRBV20-1; tentatively, D is TRBD1 (6 bases). Germline CDR1 is DFQATT and CDR2 is SNEGSKA (reference sequence). Deletions cut 0 bases from V and 6 bases from J, with 9 bases between. The CDR3 loop spans 13 amino acids. The CDR3 coding sequence is TGCAGTGCTAGAGATGTACAGGGCAATGAGCAGTTCTTC. Translation: CSARDVQGNEQFF.

The sample holds a few counts of this clonotype. The chain has TRBV24-1 and TRBJ1-2; D ambiguous. Between the trimmed V and J ends, which lost 5 bases and 5 bases, there was a span of 5 bases. From germline, CDR1 is KGHDR and CDR2 SFDVKD. The CDR3 extends over 11 amino acids. The CDR3 spells CATSGEYGYTF. The CDR3 DNA reads as TGTGCCACCAGTGGGGAGTATGGCTACACCTTC.

This clonotype was counted only a few times. V usage is TRBV7-2 and J usage is TRBJ1-5, with D unclear. This CDR3 comprises 15 residues. The V gene's germline CDR1 is SGHTA and CDR2 FQGNSA. V lost 1 base and J lost 5, with 12 bases in between. The CDR3 loop is CASSLGGSGYQPQHF. The CDR3 nucleotides are TGTGCCAGCAGCTTAGGGGGTTCGGGCTATCAGCCCCAGCATTTT.

This chain uses TRBV7-2 with TRBJ2-3; TRBD2 matches 7 bases. V lost 4 bases and J lost 4; bases outside the gene matches: 11. The CDR3 is 16 amino acids. The germline gives CDR1 SGHTA, CDR2 FQGNSA. The CDR3 DNA follows: TGTGCCAGCAGCTCGCGGGCGGGAGATGGGGCAGATACGCAGTATTTT. It is translated as CASSSRAGDGADTQYF.

The sample holds one count of this clonotype. The rearrangement uses TRBV12-3 or TRBV12-4 and TRBJ2-1; D is uncertain. V lost 5 bases, J lost 0 bases, and 5 bases lay in between. The CDR3 loop spans 13 amino acids. CDR3 in DNA: TGTGCCAGCAGTCGTTTCTCCTACAATGAGCAGTTCTTC. Encoded protein: CASSRFSYNEQFF.

The chain employs TRBV25-1 and TRBJ1-6; D might be TRBD1 (6 bases). This CDR3 region has 14 residues. Per the germline V gene, CDR1 is MGHDK and CDR2 is SYGVNS. Trimming cost V 2 bases and J 10 bases, with 12 bases left between them. CDR3 DNA sequence: TGTGCCAGCAGTGAAGAGCAGGGGAGATCACCCCTCCACTTT. This translates into CASSEEQGRSPLHF.

The gene calls are TRBV20-1 and TRBJ2-7; 11 bases align to TRBD2. Per germline, CDR1 DFQATT and CDR2 SNEGSKA (reference sequence). After removal of 0 bases from V and 2 bases from J, the junction contained 6 bases not matched to a gene. This CDR3 comprises 16 residues. In DNA form, the CDR3 reads TGCAGTGCTAGAGAACTACGACTAGCGGGAACCTACGAGCAGTACTTC. Its protein product is CSARELRLAGTYEQYF.

The rearrangement uses TRBV6-1 and TRBJ2-7, with D unresolved. CDR3 size: 13 residues. Trimming stripped 11 bases from V and 4 bases from J, with 18 bases between. The germline V gene encodes CDR1 MNHNS and CDR2 SASEGT. CDR3 nucleotide sequence: TGTGCCTCAACCCGGGCCCTCGGGTACGAGCAGTACTTC. Translated: CASTRALGYEQYF.

The gene calls are TRBV4-1 and TRBJ2-7; D may be TRBD1 (6 bases). Germline V gene sequence: CDR1 MGHRA, CDR2 YSYEKL. The length of the CDR3 is 13 residues. With 3 bases removed from V and 3 bases from J, the gap between germline ends came to 9 bases. The CDR3 reads CASSQEQGYEQYF. CDR3 bases: TGCGCCAGCAGCCAGGAACAGGGCTACGAGCAGTACTTC.

For the CDR3, the DNA is TGCAGTGCTCCGGGACAGGGTGGCTACACCTTC. Amino acids: CSAPGQGGYTF. The V and J genes are TRBV20-1 and TRBJ1-2; TRBD1 agrees at 9 bases. Unmatched junction bases numbered 2, after V lost 5 bases and J lost 7 bases. Germline V gene data show CDR1 as DFQATT and CDR2 as SNEGSKA (reference sequence). This CDR3 is 11 amino acids long.

This clonotype was counted a few times. The CDR3 loop reads CASSPLGDLNTEAFF. The CDR3 nucleotides are TGTGCCAGCAGCCCTTTAGGGGACCTTAACACTGAAGCTTTCTTT. The chain joins TRBV14 to TRBJ1-1; TRBD1 is a possible D gene (5 bases). V shed 4 bases and J shed 2 bases, with 14 bases lying between them. CDR1 is SGHDN, CDR2 FVKESK, per germline. The CDR3 runs to 15 residues.

This clonotype was counted between two and nine times. The gene calls are TRBV11-2 and TRBJ1-2, with no clear D. Germline V gene lookup returns CDR1 SGHAT and CDR2 FQNNGV. This CDR3 spans 17 amino acids. Trimming removed 1 base from V and 2 bases from J, with 17 bases in between. CDR3 nucleotides: TGTGCCAGCAGCTTAGCGGGGTTTGGTACGGGGAACTATGGCTACACCTTC. Its translation is CASSLAGFGTGNYGYTF.